A selection of T cell receptor beta chains follows, all from one sample in a study of graft-versus-host responses after intestinal transplantation. Their target antigens are unknown. The assay was immunoSEQ multiplex PCR, and TCRdb's table has in-frame clones only and misses some. The sample holds fewer than 120,000 clones, 80% to 95% seen once. Sequenced material: unstimulated CD8+ T cells sorted from spleen or lymph node cells, taken before intestinal transplant. Receptor source: a human donor who received an intestinal transplant. CDR3s include the opening cysteine and the closing phenylalanine or tryptophan.

CASSLQGGYEQYF	TRBV7-9	TRBJ2-7
CASSSPSGGAGYGYTF	TRBV5-6	TRBJ1-2
CASRDRVKQYF	TRBV2	TRBJ2-7
CASSTAAGTGDNF	TRBV7-9	TRBJ2-7
CASSTRDSSTDTQYF	TRBV27	TRBJ2-3
CSAEEGENYGYTF	TRBV29-1	TRBJ1-2
CASTAQGLNPYEQYF	TRBV7-9	TRBJ2-7
CASSPLDRGGTEAFF	TRBV19	TRBJ1-1
CAWSVGRGSYEQYF	TRBV30	TRBJ2-7
CASSFWSNQPQHF	TRBV7-9	TRBJ1-5
CASSETGFYTEAFF	TRBV6-1	TRBJ1-1
CASSVAAGTYEQYF	TRBV9	TRBJ2-7
CAWSVSRVSGNTIYF	TRBV30	TRBJ1-3
CASSQDGTGVGVGLFF	TRBV14	TRBJ2-2
CASSPPLAGGTDTQYF	TRBV2	TRBJ2-3
CASSLGLAGRETQYF	TRBV5-1	TRBJ2-5
CASSASGQSTYEQYF	TRBV9	TRBJ2-7
CSVEDGTGGNGYTF	TRBV29-1	TRBJ1-2
CASSPQETVLTDTQYF	TRBV2	TRBJ2-3
CASGINQPQHF	TRBV6-1	TRBJ1-5
CASSEPSGRAIGTYEQYF	TRBV2	TRBJ2-7
CASSYPRDTHTEAFF	TRBV6-6	TRBJ1-1
CASSPQGANSGNTIYF	TRBV7-6	TRBJ1-3
CASSPGASERSEQYF	TRBV6-1	TRBJ2-7
CATSTGTGVQPQHF	TRBV15	TRBJ1-5